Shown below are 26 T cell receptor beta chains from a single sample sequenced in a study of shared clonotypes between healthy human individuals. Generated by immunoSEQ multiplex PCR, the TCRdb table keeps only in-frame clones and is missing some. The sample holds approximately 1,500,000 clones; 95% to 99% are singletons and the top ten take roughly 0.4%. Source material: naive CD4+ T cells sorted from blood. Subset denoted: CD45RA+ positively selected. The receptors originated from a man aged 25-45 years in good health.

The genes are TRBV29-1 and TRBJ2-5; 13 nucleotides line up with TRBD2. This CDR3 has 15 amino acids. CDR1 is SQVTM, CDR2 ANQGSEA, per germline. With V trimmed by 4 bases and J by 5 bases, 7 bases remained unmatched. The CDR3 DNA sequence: TGCAGCGTTGCGGGGACTAGCGGGATTGGTGAGACCCAGTACTTC. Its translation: CSVAGTSGIGETQYF.

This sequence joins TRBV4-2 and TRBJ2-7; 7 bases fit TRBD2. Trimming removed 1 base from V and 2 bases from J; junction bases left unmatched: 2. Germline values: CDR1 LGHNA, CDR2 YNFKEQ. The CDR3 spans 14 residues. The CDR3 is CASSQGEGPYEQYF. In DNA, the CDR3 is TGTGCCAGCAGCCAAGGGGAGGGTCCCTACGAGCAGTACTTC.

The CDR3 DNA sequence: TGTGCCAGCGTCCAACTTTCCCGGACACCCTTTGCCTACGAGCAGTACTTC. Amino acid sequence: CASVQLSRTPFAYEQYF. The rearrangement uses TRBV9 and TRBJ2-7; D is possibly TRBD1 (5 bases). Between the trimmed V and J ends, which lost 7 bases and 2 bases, there was a span of 25 bases. CDR1 and CDR2 (germline): SGDLS, YYNGEE. CDR3 length: 17 amino acids.

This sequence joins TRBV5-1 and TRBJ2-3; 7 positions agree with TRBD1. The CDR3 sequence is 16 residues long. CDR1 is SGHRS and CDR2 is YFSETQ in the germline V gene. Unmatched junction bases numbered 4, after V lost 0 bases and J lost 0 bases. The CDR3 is CASSLGGQISTDTQYF. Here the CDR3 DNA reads TGCGCCAGCAGCTTGGGGGGACAGATTAGCACAGATACGCAGTATTTT.

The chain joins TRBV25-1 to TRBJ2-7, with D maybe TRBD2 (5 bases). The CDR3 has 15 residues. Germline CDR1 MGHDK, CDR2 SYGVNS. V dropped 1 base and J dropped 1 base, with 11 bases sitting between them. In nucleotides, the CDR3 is TGTGCCAGCAGTGAATCGAGCGGACCTTCCTACGAGCAGTACTTC. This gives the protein CASSESSGPSYEQYF.

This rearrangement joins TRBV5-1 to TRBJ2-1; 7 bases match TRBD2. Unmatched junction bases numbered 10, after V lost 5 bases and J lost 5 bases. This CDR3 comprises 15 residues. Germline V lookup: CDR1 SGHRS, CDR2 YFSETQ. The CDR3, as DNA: TGCGCCAGCAGGCACGGGGCGGGGGTAAACAATGAGCAGTTCTTC. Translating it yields CASRHGAGVNNEQFF.

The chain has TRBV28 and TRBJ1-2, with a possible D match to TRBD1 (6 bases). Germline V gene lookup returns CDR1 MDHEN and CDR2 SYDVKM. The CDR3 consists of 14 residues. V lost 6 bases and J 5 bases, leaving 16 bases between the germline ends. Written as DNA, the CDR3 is TGTGCCAGCAGCCTGGACAGCAAGACTTATGGCTACACCTTC. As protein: CASSLDSKTYGYTF.

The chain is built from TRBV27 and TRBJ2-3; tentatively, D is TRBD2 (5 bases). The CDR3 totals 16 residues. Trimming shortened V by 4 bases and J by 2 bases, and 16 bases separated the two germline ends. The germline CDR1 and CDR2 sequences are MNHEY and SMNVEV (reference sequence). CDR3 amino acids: CASSSFTAGSTDTQYF. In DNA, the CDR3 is TGTGCCAGCAGTTCCTTTACCGCGGGTTCCACAGATACGCAGTATTTT.

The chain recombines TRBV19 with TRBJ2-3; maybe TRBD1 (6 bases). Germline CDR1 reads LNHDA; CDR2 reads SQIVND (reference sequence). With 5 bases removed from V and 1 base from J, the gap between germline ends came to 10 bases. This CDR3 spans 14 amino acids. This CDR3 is CASSYRQGTDTQYF. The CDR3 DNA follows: TGTGCCAGTAGTTATCGACAGGGCACAGATACGCAGTATTTT.

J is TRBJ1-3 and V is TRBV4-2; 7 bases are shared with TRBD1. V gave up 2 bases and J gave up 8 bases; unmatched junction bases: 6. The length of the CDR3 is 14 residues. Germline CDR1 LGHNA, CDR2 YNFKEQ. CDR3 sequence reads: CASSQPTGIDTIYF. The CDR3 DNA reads TGTGCCAGCAGCCAACCGACAGGGATTGACACCATATATTTT.

Here the CDR3 DNA reads TGCGCCAGCAGTGAGTCGAGGAGGGGTGAAGCTTTCTTT. Amino acid sequence: CASSESRRGEAFF. The V gene is TRBV10-2, the J gene TRBJ1-1, with a tentative D call TRBD1 (5 bases). Germline assignment: CDR1 WSHSY and CDR2 SAAADI. The V gene lost 0 bases and the J gene lost 7 bases, with 9 bases spanning the gap. The CDR3 length is 13 residues.

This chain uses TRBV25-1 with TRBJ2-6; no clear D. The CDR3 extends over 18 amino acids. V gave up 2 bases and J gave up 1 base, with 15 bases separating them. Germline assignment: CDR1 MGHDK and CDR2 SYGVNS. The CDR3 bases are TGTGCCAGCAGTGAACCCCCTCCTGATACTTCTGGGGCCAACGTCCTGACTTTC. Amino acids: CASSEPPPDTSGANVLTF.

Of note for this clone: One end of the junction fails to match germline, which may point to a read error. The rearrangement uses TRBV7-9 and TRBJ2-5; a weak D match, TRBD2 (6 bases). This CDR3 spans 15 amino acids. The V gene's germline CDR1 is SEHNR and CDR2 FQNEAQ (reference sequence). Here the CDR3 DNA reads TGTGCCAGCAGCCTAGCTGCGGGGCTAGGGGAGACCCAGTACTTC. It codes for CASSLAAGLGETQYF.

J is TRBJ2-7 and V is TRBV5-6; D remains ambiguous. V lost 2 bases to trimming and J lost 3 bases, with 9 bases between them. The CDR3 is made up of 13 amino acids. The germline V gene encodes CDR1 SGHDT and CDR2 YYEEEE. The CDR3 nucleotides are TGTGCCAGCAGCTTTTTTCGGCTCTACGAGCAGTACTTC. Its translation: CASSFFRLYEQYF.

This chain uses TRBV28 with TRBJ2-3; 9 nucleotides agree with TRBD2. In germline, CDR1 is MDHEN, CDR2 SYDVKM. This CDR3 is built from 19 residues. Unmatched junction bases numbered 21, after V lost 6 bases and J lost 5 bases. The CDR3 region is CASSLRAGHIAGARDTQYF. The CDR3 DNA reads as TGTGCCAGCAGCCTGCGGGCGGGACATATAGCGGGAGCAAGAGATACGCAGTATTTT.

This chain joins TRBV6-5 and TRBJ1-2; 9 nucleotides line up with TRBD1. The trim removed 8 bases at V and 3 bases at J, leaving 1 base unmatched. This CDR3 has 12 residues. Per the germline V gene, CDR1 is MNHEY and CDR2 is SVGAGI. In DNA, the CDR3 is TGTGCCAGCCGGGACAGGGACTATGGCTACACCTTC. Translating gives CASRDRDYGYTF.

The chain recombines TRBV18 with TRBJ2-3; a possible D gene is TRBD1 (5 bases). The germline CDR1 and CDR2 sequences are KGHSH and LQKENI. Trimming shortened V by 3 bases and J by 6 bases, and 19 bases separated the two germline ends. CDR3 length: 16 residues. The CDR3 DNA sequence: TGTGCCAGCTCACCCCTTCTCAGGGTCGACTCGGATACGCAGTATTTT. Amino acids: CASSPLLRVDSDTQYF.

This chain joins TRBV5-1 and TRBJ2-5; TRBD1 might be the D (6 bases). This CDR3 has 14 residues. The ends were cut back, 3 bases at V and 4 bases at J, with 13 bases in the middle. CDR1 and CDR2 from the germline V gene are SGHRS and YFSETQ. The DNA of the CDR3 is TGCGCCAGCAGCTCCGTAGACAGGCGAGAGACCCAGTACTTC. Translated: CASSSVDRRETQYF.

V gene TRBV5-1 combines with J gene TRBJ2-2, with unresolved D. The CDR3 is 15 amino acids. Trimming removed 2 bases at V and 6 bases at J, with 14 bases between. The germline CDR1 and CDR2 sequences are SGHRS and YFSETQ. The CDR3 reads CASSFRSGAPGELFF. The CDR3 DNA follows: TGCGCCAGCAGCTTTAGGTCGGGCGCCCCCGGGGAGCTGTTTTTT. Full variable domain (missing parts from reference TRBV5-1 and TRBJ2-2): KAGVTQTPRYLIKTRGQQVTLSCSPISGHRSVSWYQQTPGQGLQFLFEYFSETQRNKGNFPGRFSGRQFSNSRSEMNVSTLELGDSALYLCASSFRSGAPGELFFGEGSRLTVL.

CDR3 loop: CASSPGQGAYEQYF. As DNA, the CDR3 is TGTGCCAGCAGCCCGGGACAGGGGGCCTACGAGCAGTACTTC. The chain employs TRBV2 and TRBJ2-7; 11 bases map to TRBD1. Trimming took 6 bases from V and 2 from J; bases not matched to a gene: 3. CDR3 length: 14 residues. From germline, CDR1 is SNHLY and CDR2 FYNNEI.

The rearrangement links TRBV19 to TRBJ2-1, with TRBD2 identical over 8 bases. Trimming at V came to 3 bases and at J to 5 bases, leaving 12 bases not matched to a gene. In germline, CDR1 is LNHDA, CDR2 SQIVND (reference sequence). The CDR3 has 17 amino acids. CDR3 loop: CASSMLAGLGAHNEQFF. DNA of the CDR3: TGTGCCAGTAGTATGTTAGCGGGACTCGGGGCCCACAATGAGCAGTTCTTC.

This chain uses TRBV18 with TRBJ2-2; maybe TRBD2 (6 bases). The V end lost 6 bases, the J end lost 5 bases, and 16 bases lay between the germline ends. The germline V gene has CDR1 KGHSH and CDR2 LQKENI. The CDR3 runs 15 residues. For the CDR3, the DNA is TGTGCCAGCTCCCATGGAGGGCCGTATACCGGGGAGCTGTTTTTT. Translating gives CASSHGGPYTGELFF.

In DNA form, the CDR3 reads TGTGCCAGCAGTTACAGGGACGGGGAGACCCAGTACTTC. It specifies CASSYRDGETQYF. This rearrangement joins TRBV6-5 to TRBJ2-5; D might be TRBD1 or TRBD2, each matching 5 bases. The V and J ends lost 2 bases and 5 bases respectively, with 9 bases between them. Germline assignment: CDR1 MNHEY and CDR2 SVGAGI. The CDR3 loop spans 13 amino acids.

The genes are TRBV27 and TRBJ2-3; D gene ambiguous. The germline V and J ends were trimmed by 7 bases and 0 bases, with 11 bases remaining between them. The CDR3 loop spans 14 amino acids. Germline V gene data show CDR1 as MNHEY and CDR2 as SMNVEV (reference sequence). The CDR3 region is CASTDTHSTDTQYF. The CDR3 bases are TGTGCCAGCACCGACACCCACAGCACAGATACGCAGTATTTT.

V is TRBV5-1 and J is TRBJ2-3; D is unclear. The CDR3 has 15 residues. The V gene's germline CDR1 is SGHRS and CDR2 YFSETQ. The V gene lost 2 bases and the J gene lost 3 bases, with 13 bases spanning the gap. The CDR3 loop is CASSLIGLHTDTQYF. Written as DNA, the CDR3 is TGCGCCAGCAGCTTAATCGGTCTTCATACAGATACGCAGTATTTT.

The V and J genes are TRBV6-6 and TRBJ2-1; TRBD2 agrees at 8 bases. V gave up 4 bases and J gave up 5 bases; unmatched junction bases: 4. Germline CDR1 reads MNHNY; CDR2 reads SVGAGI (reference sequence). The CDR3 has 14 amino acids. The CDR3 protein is CASSWGTRDNEQFF. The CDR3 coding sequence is TGTGCCAGCAGTTGGGGGACTAGAGACAATGAGCAGTTCTTC.